Listed below are T cell receptor beta chains from one sample, sequenced in a study of shared clonotypes between healthy human individuals. The method was immunoSEQ multiplex PCR; TCRdb's version includes in-frame clones alone and lacks a portion of them. Seen here are a few million clones, under 95% observed once, and the top ten hold approximately 0.4%. The sequenced sample was naive CD4+ T cells from PBMCs. These receptors all come from a man aged 18 to 29 in good health. Some clones in this sample may be carry-over from other donors' samples. CDR3s include the opening cysteine and the closing phenylalanine or tryptophan. D genes are given only for firm matches. Only some rows state a clone size, as once, few, many or a class for expanded clones.

J gene | V gene | clone size | D gene | CDR3 DNA | CDR3 protein
TRBJ2-7 | TRBV27 | NA | NA | TGTGCCAGCAGTTTCCGAGGGGGGTTAGGTACGTTTAGCACCTACGAGCAGTACTTC | CASSFRGGLGTFSTYEQYF
TRBJ2-5 | TRBV2 | NA | TRBD2 | TGTGCCAGCACCGAATTTGGGCTAGCGGCCCAAGAGACCCAGTACTTC | CASTEFGLAAQETQYF
TRBJ1-1 | TRBV6-6 | NA | NA | TGTGCCAGCAGTTACCACGAGAGGGAAGCTTTCTTT | CASSYHEREAFF
TRBJ2-2 | TRBV11-3 | NA | TRBD1 | TGTGCCAGCAGCTTTACGGGGACAGGAGGGACCGGGGAGCTGTTTTTT | CASSFTGTGGTGELFF
TRBJ2-1 | TRBV5-1 | NA | TRBD2 | TGCGCCAGCAGCTTGAGCGGGAGGGCCTACAATGAGCAGTTCTTC | CASSLSGRAYNEQFF
TRBJ2-3 | TRBV5-4 | NA | TRBD1 | TGTGCCAGCAGCTTGGCCCAGGACAGGGGCACAGATACGCAGTATTTT | CASSLAQDRGTDTQYF
TRBJ1-1 | TRBV2 | NA | NA | TGTGCCAGCAGTACAGGATTGAACACTGAAGCTTTCTTT | CASSTGLNTEAFF
TRBJ2-7 | TRBV5-1 | NA | TRBD2 | TGCGCCAGCTCCGAGAGCCTGATAGCGGGAGTCGGCGAGCAGTACTTC | CASSESLIAGVGEQYF
TRBJ1-2 | TRBV19 | NA | TRBD1 | TGTGCCAGTAGTATAACGGGGACAGGGCCCTATGATGGCTACACCTTC | CASSITGTGPYDGYTF
TRBJ2-3 | TRBV5-1 | once | NA | TGCGCCAGCAGCTTGGGACAGATTAGCACAGATACGCAGTATTTT | CASSLGQISTDTQYF
TRBJ2-7 | TRBV14 | NA | TRBD1 | TGTGCCAGCAGCCAATTTCAGGGGGTTTTATACGAGCAGTACTTC | CASSQFQGVLYEQYF